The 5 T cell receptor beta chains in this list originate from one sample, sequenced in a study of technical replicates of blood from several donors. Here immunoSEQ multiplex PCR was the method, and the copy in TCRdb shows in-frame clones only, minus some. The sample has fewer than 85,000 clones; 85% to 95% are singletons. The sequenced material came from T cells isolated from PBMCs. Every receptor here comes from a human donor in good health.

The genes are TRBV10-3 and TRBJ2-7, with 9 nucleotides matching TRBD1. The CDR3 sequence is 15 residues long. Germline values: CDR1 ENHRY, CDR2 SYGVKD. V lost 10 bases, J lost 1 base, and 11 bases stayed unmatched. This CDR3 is CATQGPDRGSYEQYF. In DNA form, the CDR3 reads TGTGCCACCCAGGGCCCGGACAGGGGTTCCTACGAGCAGTACTTC.

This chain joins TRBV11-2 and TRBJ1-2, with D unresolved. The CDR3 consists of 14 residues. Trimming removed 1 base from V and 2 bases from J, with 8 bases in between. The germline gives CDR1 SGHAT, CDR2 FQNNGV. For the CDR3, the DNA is TGTGCCAGCAGCTTAGGCTCCAGAAACTATGGCTACACCTTC. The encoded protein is CASSLGSRNYGYTF.

The CDR3 sequence is CASSLEDRGNPYEQYF. CDR3 coding DNA: TGTGCCAGCAGCTTAGAGGATCGCGGGAATCCCTACGAGCAGTACTTC. This rearrangement joins TRBV7-9 to TRBJ2-7; TRBD2 is a possible D gene (6 bases). The germline V and J ends were trimmed by 1 base and 2 bases, with 15 bases remaining between them. The CDR3 is 16 amino acids. The V gene's germline CDR1 is SEHNR and CDR2 FQNEAQ (reference sequence).

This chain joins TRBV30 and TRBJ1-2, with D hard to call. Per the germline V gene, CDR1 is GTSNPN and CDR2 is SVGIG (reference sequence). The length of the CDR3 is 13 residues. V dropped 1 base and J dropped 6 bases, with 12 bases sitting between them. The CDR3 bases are TGTGCCTGGAGTGCATCGGGAATTCATGGCTACACCTTC. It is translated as CAWSASGIHGYTF.

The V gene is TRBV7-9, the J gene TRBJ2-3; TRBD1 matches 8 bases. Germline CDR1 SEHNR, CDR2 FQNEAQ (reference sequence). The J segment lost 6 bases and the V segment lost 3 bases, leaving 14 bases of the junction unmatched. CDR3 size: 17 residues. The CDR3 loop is CASSFIRTGGRRDTQYF. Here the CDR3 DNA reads TGTGCCAGCAGCTTTATAAGAACAGGGGGTCGTAGGGATACGCAGTATTTT.